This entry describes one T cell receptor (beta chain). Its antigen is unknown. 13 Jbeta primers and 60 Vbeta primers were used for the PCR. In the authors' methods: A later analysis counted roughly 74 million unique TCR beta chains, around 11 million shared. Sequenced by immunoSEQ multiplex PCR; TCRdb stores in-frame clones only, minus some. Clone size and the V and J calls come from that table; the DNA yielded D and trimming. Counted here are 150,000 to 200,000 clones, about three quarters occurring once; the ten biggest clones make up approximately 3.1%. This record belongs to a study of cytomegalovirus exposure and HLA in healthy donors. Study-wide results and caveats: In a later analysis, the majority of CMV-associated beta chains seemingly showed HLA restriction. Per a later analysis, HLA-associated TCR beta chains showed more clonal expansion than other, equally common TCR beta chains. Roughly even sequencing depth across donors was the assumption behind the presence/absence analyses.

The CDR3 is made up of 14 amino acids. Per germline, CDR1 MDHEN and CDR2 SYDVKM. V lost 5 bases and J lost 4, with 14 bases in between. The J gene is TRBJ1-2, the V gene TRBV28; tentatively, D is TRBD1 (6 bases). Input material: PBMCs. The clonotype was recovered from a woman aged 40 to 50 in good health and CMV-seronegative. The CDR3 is CASSLDRLGYGYTF. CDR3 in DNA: TGTGCCAGCAGTCTTGACAGGCTCGGCTATGGCTACACCTTC.